These 32 T cell receptor beta chains were all obtained from the same sample, sequenced in a study of blood T cell repertoires in COVID-19. Data came from immunoSEQ multiplex PCR; TCRdb stores just in-frame clones and leaves some out. The table shows approximately 15,000 clones, with 65% to 90% occurring only once. The sample taken for sequencing was peripheral blood. These receptor sequences come from a man between 35 and 55 years old with active or convalescent COVID-19.

The V gene is TRBV5-1, the J gene TRBJ2-1; 7 nucleotides match TRBD2. V lost 5 bases and J lost 5; bases outside the gene matches: 4. The CDR3 is 13 residues long. Germline CDR1 and CDR2: SGHRS and YFSETQ. The CDR3 here is CASSPGTNNEQFF. CDR3 nucleotides: TGCGCCAGCAGTCCCGGGACTAACAATGAGCAGTTCTTC.

This clone is classed as medium-sized. The rearrangement joins TRBV12-3 or TRBV12-4 to TRBJ2-3; 9 nucleotides match TRBD2. The CDR3 is 12 amino acids. With 7 bases clipped from V and 14 bases from J, the junction kept 10 bases outside the gene matches. The CDR3 DNA reads TGTGCCAGCACCCCCGGGACTAGCATTGCGTATTTT. Translation gives CASTPGTSIAYF.

The genes are TRBV19 and TRBJ1-6; TRBD1 might be the D (5 bases). V was shortened by 6 bases and J by 9 bases, with 15 bases between the two germline ends. Germline lookup yields CDR1 LNHDA and CDR2 SQIVND (reference sequence). The CDR3 spans 14 residues. The CDR3 sequence: CASRGTGGGSPLHF. For the CDR3, the DNA is TGTGCCAGTAGGGGGACGGGGGGAGGTTCACCCCTCCACTTT.

Relative to its sample, this clone is medium-sized. The chain is built from TRBV6-4 and TRBJ2-7, with D possibly being TRBD1 (6 bases). The CDR3 extends over 16 amino acids. Germline V gives CDR1 MRHNA, CDR2 SNTAGT. Between the trimmed V and J ends, which lost 2 bases and 4 bases, there was a span of 18 bases. The CDR3 loop reads CASSDAPGQTFYEQYF. CDR3 DNA: TGTGCCAGCAGTGACGCTCCGGGACAAACCTTTTACGAGCAGTACTTC.

The V call is TRBV10-2, the J call TRBJ2-3, with 13 bases identical to TRBD2. Trimming removed 7 bases from V and 0 bases from J; junction bases left unmatched: 4. CDR3 length equals 16 residues. CDR1 and CDR2 from the germline V gene are WSHSY and SAAADI. The CDR3 nucleotides read TGCGCCAGCACGGGGACTAGCGGGATAAGCACAGATACGCAGTATTTT. Amino acid sequence: CASTGTSGISTDTQYF.

V gene TRBV7-2 combines with J gene TRBJ2-3; possible D gene TRBD1, 5 bases. Germline V gene data show CDR1 as SGHTA and CDR2 as FQGNSA. Trimming shortened V by 1 base and J by 4 bases, and 9 bases separated the two germline ends. The CDR3 is 14 amino acids. The CDR3 loop is CASSLVQGPDTQYF. In DNA, the CDR3 is TGTGCCAGCAGCTTAGTCCAGGGCCCAGATACGCAGTATTTT. Together with reference TRBV7-2 and TRBJ2-3, the CDR3 gives the full variable domain: GAGVSQSPSNKVTEKGKDVELRCDPISGHTALYWYRQSLGQGLEFLIYFQGNSAPDKSGLPSDRFSAERTGGSVSTLTIQRTQQEDSAVYLCASSLVQGPDTQYFGPGTRLTVL.

The chain is built from TRBV14 and TRBJ2-5; possibly TRBD2 for D (6 bases). Trimming left V 4 bases short and J 2 bases short, with 8 bases between. This CDR3 has 13 amino acids. CDR1 is SGHDN, CDR2 FVKESK, per germline. The CDR3 bases are TGTGCCAGCAGCCCGGGACTGCAAGAGACCCAGTACTTC. This gives the protein CASSPGLQETQYF.

The chain couples TRBV2 to TRBJ1-5; 9 nucleotides line up with TRBD1. This CDR3 spans 14 amino acids. Germline V gene data show CDR1 as SNHLY and CDR2 as FYNNEI. J gave up 4 bases and V 5 bases, and 3 bases lay outside the gene matches. CDR3 in amino acids: CASSRGQGNQPQHF. In nucleotides, the CDR3 is TGTGCCAGCAGTCGGGGACAGGGTAATCAGCCCCAGCATTTT. Combining the CDR3 with reference TRBV2 and TRBJ1-5 gives the whole variable domain EPEVTQTPSHQVTQMGQEVILRCVPISNHLYFYWYRQILGQKVEFLVSFYNNEISEKSEIFDDQFSVERPDGSNFTLKIRSTKLEDSAMYFCASSRGQGNQPQHFGDGTRLSIL.

The rearrangement joins TRBV6-4 to TRBJ2-1, with D perhaps matching TRBD1 (5 bases). CDR1 and CDR2 (germline): MRHNA, SNTAGT. V was shortened by 2 bases and J by 0 bases, with 11 bases between the two germline ends. This CDR3 is built from 16 residues. The CDR3 sequence: CASSDGAVSSYNEQFF. As DNA, the CDR3 is TGTGCCAGCAGTGACGGGGCGGTAAGCTCCTACAATGAGCAGTTCTTC.

The V call is TRBV28, the J call TRBJ1-2, with D possibly TRBD1 on 6 matching bases. CDR1 and CDR2 from the germline V gene are MDHEN and SYDVKM. The V end was cut by 8 bases, the J end by 4 bases, with 29 bases between. This CDR3 comprises 18 residues. Here the CDR3 reads CASGIERLGDTSSYGYTF. CDR3 bases: TGTGCCAGCGGAATTGAGAGGTTAGGGGACACGTCTTCCTATGGCTACACCTTC.

The chain uses TRBV29-1 and TRBJ1-4; D unclear. The ends were cut back, 7 bases at V and 3 bases at J, with 12 bases in the middle. Germline assignment: CDR1 SQVTM and CDR2 ANQGSEA. CDR3 length equals 13 residues. In DNA, the CDR3 is TGCAGCGCAGTAACCGGGGCTAATGAAAAACTGTTTTTT. Translating gives CSAVTGANEKLFF.

V and J are TRBV3-1 (or the pseudogene TRBV3-2) and TRBJ1-3; perhaps TRBD1 as D (5 bases). The CDR3 runs to 16 residues. Per germline, CDR1 LGHDT and CDR2 YNNKEL (reference sequence). V was pared by 0 bases and J by 2 bases, with 11 bases between. The CDR3 loop reads CASSQDRGVAGNTIYF. The CDR3 DNA is TGTGCCAGCAGCCAAGATCGGGGGGTGGCTGGAAACACCATATATTTT.

This chain connects TRBV9 to TRBJ1-4, with 7 bases lining up with TRBD1. Germline CDR1 SGDLS, CDR2 YYNGEE. The length of the CDR3 is 15 residues. The V gene end was trimmed by 3 bases and the J gene end by 3 bases; junction bases not matched to a gene: 5. The CDR3 DNA reads as TGTGCCAGCAGCGCGAGGGGACAGCCTAATGAAAAACTGTTTTTT. It encodes CASSARGQPNEKLFF.

The chain joins TRBV2 to TRBJ1-6, with D possibly being TRBD1 (6 bases). Germline CDR1 SNHLY, CDR2 FYNNEI. V was cut by 3 bases and J by 7 bases, with 13 bases left in between. The CDR3 spans 15 residues. In DNA form, the CDR3 reads TGTGCCAGCAGTGACAGGGCCAGGGGAAATTCACCCCTCCACTTT. It yields the protein CASSDRARGNSPLHF.

The chain is built from TRBV19 and TRBJ2-1; the match to TRBD1 covers 9 bases. The CDR3 covers 17 residues. Germline-derived CDR1 and CDR2 are LNHDA and SQIVND (reference sequence). Trimming took 6 bases from V and 7 from J; bases not matched to a gene: 16. This CDR3 is CASSTAAGTGTSNEQFF. The CDR3, as DNA: TGTGCCAGTAGCACCGCCGCCGGGACAGGGACTTCGAATGAGCAGTTCTTC.

This chain links TRBV7-5 with TRBJ2-6; the table calls TRBD2, which could not be checked here. TRBV7-5 is classified as a pseudogene. The CDR3 consists of 17 residues. The CDR3 DNA reads TGTGCCAGAAGCCCGGGGGGCTATTACTCTGGGGCCAACGTCCTGACTTTC. Its translation is CARSPGGYYSGANVLTF.

This chain links TRBV6-5 with TRBJ2-1; a weak D match, TRBD1 (5 bases). CDR3 length: 14 amino acids. Trimming took off 5 bases at V and 6 bases at J, with 14 bases between the two ends. Germline CDR1 MNHEY, CDR2 SVGAGI. In DNA, the CDR3 is TGTGCCAGCAGTCCATCCCCAACAGGCAATGAGCAGTTCTTC. It translates to CASSPSPTGNEQFF.

The rearrangement joins TRBV19 to TRBJ2-2, with a possible D match to TRBD1 (5 bases). Germline CDR1 is LNHDA and CDR2 is SQIVND (reference sequence). CDR3 length equals 16 residues. Trimming cost V 0 bases and J 2 bases, with 10 bases left between them. The CDR3 DNA reads TGTGCCAGTAGTATAGAAGGGGCCCGAAACACCGGGGAGCTGTTTTTT. Protein: CASSIEGARNTGELFF. Variable domain in full (rest from reference TRBV19 and TRBJ2-2): DGGITQSPKYLFRKEGQNVTLSCEQNLNHDAMYWYRQDPGQGLRLIYYSQIVNDFQKGDIAEGYSVSREKKESFPLTVTSAQKNPTAFYLCASSIEGARNTGELFFGEGSRLTVL.

The gene calls are TRBV5-4 and TRBJ2-2; a weak D match, TRBD2 (5 bases). Between the trimmed V and J ends, which lost 1 base and 7 bases, there was a span of 11 bases. Per the germline V gene, CDR1 is SGHNT and CDR2 is YYREEE (reference sequence). CDR3 size: 14 residues. CDR3: CASSLSGSYGELFF. In DNA, the CDR3 is TGTGCCAGCAGCTTGAGCGGCAGCTACGGGGAGCTGTTTTTT.

The rearrangement links TRBV11-2 to TRBJ2-2; TRBD1 matches 9 bases. The CDR3 is 18 residues long. The trim removed 1 base at V and 3 bases at J, leaving 9 bases unmatched. Germline CDR1 and CDR2: SGHAT and FQNNGV. For the CDR3, the DNA is TGTGCCAGCAGCTTAGGGGCTGGGACAGGGATGTACACCGGGGAGCTGTTTTTT. It specifies CASSLGAGTGMYTGELFF.

The V and J genes are TRBV11-2 and TRBJ2-5; a possible D gene is TRBD2 (6 bases). The ends were cut back, 8 bases at V and 5 bases at J, with 9 bases in the middle. The germline V gene has CDR1 SGHAT and CDR2 FQNNGV. This CDR3 comprises 11 residues. CDR3 coding DNA: TGTGCCAGCGGAAGCGGGGAGACCCAGTACTTC. This codes for CASGSGETQYF.

In this sample, this clone turned up a few times. V and J are TRBV6-5 and TRBJ1-1; D ambiguous. This CDR3 spans 13 amino acids. Trimming removed 0 bases from V and 6 bases from J, with 8 bases in between. Germline-derived CDR1 and CDR2 are MNHEY and SVGAGI. Here the CDR3 reads CASSYSIAAEAFF. For the CDR3, the DNA is TGTGCCAGCAGTTACTCGATAGCCGCTGAAGCTTTCTTT.

CDR3 nucleotide sequence: TGTGCCAGCAGCCCCGCGGGTCTGTCCTACGAGCAGTACTTC. The encoded protein is CASSPAGLSYEQYF. J is TRBJ2-7 and V is TRBV9; possible D gene TRBD2, 5 bases. Between the trimmed V and J ends, which lost 4 bases and 1 base, there was a span of 12 bases. CDR3 size: 14 residues. CDR1 is SGDLS, CDR2 YYNGEE, per germline.

The table lists this clone with a count of one. J is TRBJ2-1 and V is TRBV9; 12 positions agree with TRBD2. Germline V CDR1 and CDR2: SGDLS, YYNGEE. The CDR3 is made up of 16 amino acids. The V segment lost 4 bases and the J segment 5 bases; nucleotides outside the gene matches: 7. The CDR3 nucleotides are TGTGCCAGCAGCCCCCGACTAGCGGGGGTTAACAATGAGCAGTTCTTC. Translated: CASSPRLAGVNNEQFF. Filled out from reference TRBV9 and TRBJ2-1, the complete variable domain reads DSGVTQTPKHLITATGQRVTLRCSPRSGDLSVYWYQQSLDQGLQFLIQYYNGEERAKGNILERFSAQQFPDLHSELNLSSLELGDSALYFCASSPRLAGVNNEQFFGPGTRLTVL.

The chain carries TRBV3-1 (or the pseudogene TRBV3-2) and TRBJ2-3; 11 bases are a match to TRBD2. Germline loops: CDR1 LGHDT, CDR2 YNNKEL (reference sequence). The CDR3 loop spans 18 amino acids. The ends lost 3 bases at V and 10 bases at J; junction bases unmatched: 18. For the CDR3, the DNA is TGTGCCAGCAGCCACCGACACTTAGCGGGGGGGCAGGGGGTGCCGCAGTATTTT. Its translation is CASSHRHLAGGQGVPQYF.

Written as DNA, the CDR3 is TGTGCTAGTGGTTTTCACCAGGGGGTTATTGACTATGGCTACACCTTC. Protein: CASGFHQGVIDYGYTF. The rearrangement joins TRBV12-5 to TRBJ1-2; TRBD1 matches 7 bases. In germline, CDR1 is LGHNT, CDR2 FRNRAP. The CDR3 covers 16 residues. V shed 3 bases, J shed 3 bases, and the junction held 10 bases outside the gene matches.

This rearrangement joins TRBV2 to TRBJ1-4; D unresolved. V was cut by 2 bases and J by 4 bases, with 11 bases left in between. Germline-derived CDR1 and CDR2 are SNHLY and FYNNEI. The CDR3 extends over 15 amino acids. In DNA, the CDR3 is TGTGCCAGCAGTGAAAGAGGACTGATTAATGAAAAACTGTTTTTT. Translation: CASSERGLINEKLFF.

The chain recombines TRBV15 with TRBJ2-2; D might be TRBD1 (6 bases). Trimming left V 2 bases short and J 0 bases short, with 19 bases between. Per the germline V gene, CDR1 is LNHNV and CDR2 is YYDKDF (reference sequence). The CDR3 has 19 residues. CDR3 loop: CATSRFPRLTGANTGELFF. CDR3 bases: TGTGCCACCAGCAGATTCCCTCGCCTGACAGGCGCGAACACCGGGGAGCTGTTTTTT.

This chain uses TRBV5-1 with TRBJ1-1; D gene ambiguous. Germline CDR1 and CDR2: SGHRS and YFSETQ. The CDR3 extends over 13 amino acids. V lost 0 bases and J lost 1, with 4 bases in between. The chain's CDR3 is CASSLAENTEAFF. The CDR3 DNA reads as TGCGCCAGCAGCTTGGCAGAGAACACTGAAGCTTTCTTT.

The rearrangement joins TRBV7-8 to TRBJ1-2; TRBD1 is a possible D gene (5 bases). This CDR3 contains 13 residues. CDR1 and CDR2 from the germline V gene are SGHVS and FQNEAQ. Trimming removed 9 bases at V and 4 bases at J, with 15 bases between. CDR3 loop: CASSGFDSYGYTF. Written as DNA, the CDR3 is TGTGCCAGTTCCGGTTTCGACAGCTATGGCTACACCTTC.

The chain links TRBV11-2 to TRBJ2-7; TRBD2 matches 12 bases. The CDR3 is made up of 15 amino acids. The V and J ends lost 5 bases and 2 bases, in that order; junction bases with no gene match: 4. CDR1 and CDR2 (germline): SGHAT, FQNNGV. The CDR3 sequence: CASSHGLAGTYEQYF. The CDR3 DNA follows: TGTGCCAGCAGCCACGGACTAGCGGGGACCTACGAGCAGTACTTC.

The chain recombines TRBV12-3 or TRBV12-4 with TRBJ2-1; D ambiguous. Trimming left V 5 bases short and J 10 bases short, with 9 bases between. The CDR3 is 11 residues long. CDR3 nucleotide sequence: TGTGCCAGCAGTGCTATATCCGAGCAGTTCTTC. Translating gives CASSAISEQFF.